What follows describes a single TCR beta chain. Its antigen is still unknown. Primers: 60 Vbeta forward and 13 Jbeta reverse. Sequencing used immunoSEQ multiplex PCR; TCRdb keeps in-frame clones, though not all of them. This sample has around 98,000 clones; around 76% occur once, and the top ten carry about 8%. The CDR3 is 14 amino acids. The germline gives CDR1 LNHDA, CDR2 SQIVND (reference sequence). Trimming pared 5 bases from V and 0 bases from J, leaving 8 bases between. The sample is drawn from a study of cytomegalovirus exposure and HLA in healthy donors. General study results and limits: Presence/absence analyses treated sequencing depth as roughly uniform across donors. Sequencing had likely introduced a cluster of highly shared sequence variants as an artifact. TCR beta V- and J-gene trimming was later associated with a missense DCLRE1C variant. CMV serostatus was the sole immune exposure information available.

The chain recombines TRBV19 with TRBJ2-1; D not certain. Sequencing used PBMCs. This TCR derives from a human donor in good health. The CDR3 DNA reads as TGTGCCAGTAGTCTGGGCAGCTCCTACAATGAGCAGTTCTTC. Amino acids: CASSLGSSYNEQFF.